The source of this T cell receptor (beta chain) is a study of blood T cell repertoires in COVID-19. Study background: Sources were T cells, B-cell-depleted T cells, or PBMCs; the material itself was cDNA or gDNA.

Generated by immunoSEQ multiplex PCR, the TCRdb table keeps only in-frame clones and is missing some. The repertoire consists of about 260,000 clones, with roughly nine tenths occurring once and the leading ten covering around 10%. Trimming at V came to 6 bases and at J to 4 bases, leaving 10 bases not matched to a gene. This CDR3 has 15 residues. The V gene's germline CDR1 is LNHDA and CDR2 SQIVND (reference sequence). Sequenced input: peripheral blood. This clonotype originated in a man aged 35 to 55 who had recovered from COVID-19. J is TRBJ1-2 and V is TRBV19, with 8 bases lining up with TRBD1. Here the CDR3 DNA reads TGTGCCAGTAGGGGACAGGTTCGGCGGGGCTATGGCTACACCTTC. Its protein product is CASRGQVRRGYGYTF.